Here is one TCR beta chain with its context. Unmatched junction bases numbered 8, after V lost 6 bases and J lost 6 bases. CDR3 size: 15 residues. Germline lookup yields CDR1 MRHNA and CDR2 SNTAGT. This specimen belongs to a study of regulatory T cells in long-lasting Graves disease. TCR beta libraries were built with iRepertoire HTBI primers and Arm-PCR of CDR3 regions. TCRdb re-analysed the multiplex PCR reads in MiXCR, keeping a single row per CDR3 protein. The table has 500,000 to 700,000 distinct CDR3 sequences, roughly 15% seen once. Sample time point: newly diagnosed GD, antithyroid drugs for less than 3 months. PBMCs were the source of the RNA used for TCR sequencing. This same sample was also taken into another study, of T cells in Graves' hyperthyroidism and ophthalmopathy.

This sequence joins TRBV6-4 and TRBJ2-1, with 10 positions matching TRBD2. This sequence originates from a woman aged 25 to 45 with Graves disease. The input for sequencing was peripheral blood mononuclear cells (PBMCs), taken at new diagnosis, from a patient treated with antithyroid drugs. CDR3 sequence: CASRPLAGGLNEQFF. The CDR3 bases are TGTGCCAGCAGACCCTTAGCGGGAGGTCTCAATGAGCAGTTCTTC.